This T cell receptor beta chain was retrieved from a study of cytomegalovirus exposure and HLA in healthy donors. Broader study findings: TCR sequences were mostly rare, though some public TCRs occurred in many donors.

Those who donated were healthy bone marrow donors. There were likely unrecorded immune exposures, though donors were nominally healthy when sampled. V was pared by 0 bases and J by 4 bases, with 6 bases of the junction left unmatched. Germline-derived CDR1 and CDR2 are MNHNS and SASEGT. There are 17 residues in the CDR3. Remarks on this clone: Its antigen is unknown.

This PCR relied on a set of 60 Vbeta primers and 13 Jbeta primers. Assay: immunoSEQ multiplex PCR; the TCRdb copy retains only in-frame clones and omits some. This table has about 160,000 clones, around 83% appearing once. What was sequenced was PBMCs. The chain recombines TRBV6-1 with TRBJ1-5, with TRBD1 matching 10 bases. This clonotype was obtained from a male donor in good health and CMV-seropositive. The CDR3 DNA sequence: TGTGCCAGCAGTGAAGCGCGATGGACAGGGGGGAATCAGCCCCAGCATTTT. Residues: CASSEARWTGGNQPQHF.